Listed below are T cell receptor beta chains from one sample, sequenced in a study of cytomegalovirus exposure and HLA in healthy donors. The protocol was immunoSEQ multiplex PCR, while the TCRdb copy is restricted to in-frame clones and leaves out a portion. Here the sample spans 150,000 to 200,000 clones, approximately 71% being singletons. The sequenced material came from PBMCs. These receptors were collected from a man in his thirties or forties in good health and CMV-seropositive. The CDR3 runs from the conserved cysteine through the conserved F or W. A D gene is named only where the DNA matches it firmly. Expanded clones get a size class; other rows say once, few or many, or leave the size out.

V: TRBV7-9
D: TRBD1
J: TRBJ1-2
size: .
CDR3: CASRSTGTYGYTF
DNA: TGTGCCAGCAGGTCGACAGGGACCTATGGCTACACCTTC

V: TRBV2
D: TRBD2
J: TRBJ2-2
size: .
CDR3: CASSSFRLAGGHGELFF
DNA: TGTGCCAGCAGTTCTTTCCGACTAGCGGGAGGGCACGGGGAGCTGTTTTTT

V: TRBV28
D: .
J: TRBJ2-7
size: .
CDR3: CASSSRHGEQYF
DNA: TGTGCCAGCAGTTCCCGCCACGGGGAGCAGTACTTC

V: TRBV5-6
D: .
J: TRBJ2-3
size: .
CDR3: CASCTLLTSTDTQYF
DNA: TGTGCCAGCTGCACCCTTCTGACTAGCACAGATACGCAGTATTTT

V: TRBV6-1
D: TRBD2
J: TRBJ2-7
size: .
CDR3: CATAGGPQGEQYF
DNA: TGTGCCACCGCGGGAGGGCCCCAGGGGGAGCAGTACTTC

V: TRBV7-2
D: .
J: TRBJ2-3
size: few
CDR3: CASSSGGPSTDTQYF
DNA: TGTGCCAGCAGCTCTGGGGGCCCAAGCACAGATACGCAGTATTTT

V: TRBV18
D: TRBD1
J: TRBJ2-7
size: few
CDR3: CASSPGTGRDEQYF
DNA: TGTGCCAGCTCACCGGGGACAGGGAGAGACGAGCAGTACTTC

V: TRBV7-9
D: TRBD2
J: TRBJ2-3
size: .
CDR3: CASSFRGTSGTDTQYF
DNA: TGTGCCAGCAGCTTTCGAGGGACTAGCGGCACAGATACGCAGTATTTT

V: TRBV6-5
D: .
J: TRBJ2-1
size: .
CDR3: CASSPPGSSYNEQFF
DNA: TGTGCCAGCAGTCCTCCCGGTAGCTCCTACAATGAGCAGTTCTTC

V: TRBV2
D: TRBD1
J: TRBJ2-2
size: .
CDR3: CASSEGDRGAGELFF
DNA: TGTGCCAGCAGTGAGGGGGACAGGGGGGCCGGGGAGCTGTTTTTT

V: TRBV7-9
D: TRBD2
J: TRBJ2-1
size: few
CDR3: CASVWEGLYEQFF
DNA: TGTGCCAGCGTATGGGAGGGCCTCTATGAGCAGTTCTTC

V: TRBV18
D: .
J: TRBJ2-2
size: .
CDR3: CASVSGLTGELFF
DNA: TGTGCCAGCGTATCCGGGTTGACCGGGGAGCTGTTTTTT

V: TRBV15
D: .
J: TRBJ1-5
size: few
CDR3: CATSSSGLYSNQPQHF
DNA: TGTGCCACCAGCAGCTCGGGACTTTATAGCAATCAGCCCCAGCATTTT

V: TRBV6-5
D: .
J: TRBJ2-7
size: .
CDR3: CASSYGQATYEQYF
DNA: TGTGCCAGCAGTTACGGGCAGGCAACCTACGAGCAGTACTTC